This is a list of T cell receptor beta chains from one sample in a study of blood T cell repertoires in COVID-19. The assay was immunoSEQ multiplex PCR, and TCRdb's table has in-frame clones only and misses some. The sample carries roughly 230,000 clones, 80% to 95% recorded once. The specimen was peripheral blood. All receptors derive from a man aged 30 to 39 with COVID-19, enrolled during active disease. The CDR3 runs from the conserved cysteine through the conserved F or W. D genes are given only for firm matches.

cdr3_nt: TGTGCCAGTAGTATCTTGGCTAGCGGATCTTACGAGCAGTACTTC
cdr3_aa: CASSILASGSYEQYF
v_call: TRBV19
j_call: TRBJ2-7
d_call: TRBD2

cdr3_nt: TGTGCCAGCAGCGCGCGACCAGACAGAAGCCCCTATCAGGGCTACACCTTC
cdr3_aa: CASSARPDRSPYQGYTF
v_call: TRBV9
j_call: TRBJ1-2
d_call: -

cdr3_nt: TGTGCCAGCAGACACGACAGGGGCGTAGGCTATGGCTACACCTTC
cdr3_aa: CASRHDRGVGYGYTF
v_call: TRBV6-5
j_call: TRBJ1-2
d_call: TRBD1

cdr3_nt: TGTGCCAGCAGCCTTAGCGGGGGGAACACCGGGGAGCTGTTTTTT
cdr3_aa: CASSLSGGNTGELFF
v_call: TRBV4-2
j_call: TRBJ2-2
d_call: TRBD2

cdr3_nt: TGTGCCTGGAGTACTTACAGGGGAAACTCTGGAAACACCATATATTTT
cdr3_aa: CAWSTYRGNSGNTIYF
v_call: TRBV30
j_call: TRBJ1-3
d_call: TRBD1

cdr3_nt: TGTGCTAGTGGTCCACGCACCACAGCCGTATCTGAAGCTTTCTTT
cdr3_aa: CASGPRTTAVSEAFF
v_call: TRBV12-5
j_call: TRBJ1-1
d_call: -

cdr3_nt: TGCGCCAGCAGCCAGACCGGGACTAGCGATAATGAGCAGTTCTTC
cdr3_aa: CASSQTGTSDNEQFF
v_call: TRBV4-1
j_call: TRBJ2-1
d_call: TRBD2

cdr3_nt: TGTGCCAGCAGTTGGGGGGACCCCGTCAGGGCCTATGGCTACACCTTC
cdr3_aa: CASSWGDPVRAYGYTF
v_call: TRBV27
j_call: TRBJ1-2
d_call: -

cdr3_nt: TGTGCCAGCAGCCGGACAGGGGGCGCGGGGTCCACCGGGGAGCTGTTTTTT
cdr3_aa: CASSRTGGAGSTGELFF
v_call: TRBV13
j_call: TRBJ2-2
d_call: TRBD1

cdr3_nt: TGCGCCAGCAGCTTGGAAGCGTACGGGTACACTGAAGCTTTCTTT
cdr3_aa: CASSLEAYGYTEAFF
v_call: TRBV5-1
j_call: TRBJ1-1
d_call: -

cdr3_nt: TGTGCCAGCAGTGAAAACGAGGTACGAACCTACGAGCAGTACTTC
cdr3_aa: CASSENEVRTYEQYF
v_call: TRBV2
j_call: TRBJ2-7
d_call: -

cdr3_nt: TGTGCCAGCAGCTCAAGACAGGGCACTGAAGCTTTCTTT
cdr3_aa: CASSSRQGTEAFF
v_call: TRBV5-4
j_call: TRBJ1-1
d_call: TRBD1

cdr3_nt: TGTGCCAGCAGCCCAGGCCCTGACAGGGGCCCGGTTGGACTGTTTTTT
cdr3_aa: CASSPGPDRGPVGLFF
v_call: TRBV3-1/TRBV3-2
j_call: TRBJ1-4
d_call: TRBD1

cdr3_nt: TGTGCCAGCAGCACTGCGGTAGGGCGGGTGAGCACTGAAGCTTTCTTT
cdr3_aa: CASSTAVGRVSTEAFF
v_call: TRBV7-9
j_call: TRBJ1-1
d_call: -

cdr3_nt: TGTGCCAGCAGTCCATGGGACAGCGGCATTTCACCCCTCCACTTT
cdr3_aa: CASSPWDSGISPLHF
v_call: TRBV7-9
j_call: TRBJ1-6
d_call: TRBD1

cdr3_nt: TGTGCCAGCAGCTTGGCCCCAGGGGGGTCCGGTGAAAAACTGTTTTTT
cdr3_aa: CASSLAPGGSGEKLFF
v_call: TRBV5-5
j_call: TRBJ1-4
d_call: TRBD1

cdr3_nt: TGTGCTGGCGGCAACTATGGCTACACCTTC
cdr3_aa: CAGGNYGYTF
v_call: TRBV30
j_call: TRBJ1-2
d_call: -